This passage covers 5 T cell receptor beta chains from one sample sequenced in a study of blood T cell repertoires in COVID-19. Sequencing used immunoSEQ multiplex PCR; TCRdb keeps in-frame clones, though not all of them. Altogether around 180,000 clones are present, roughly 85% being singletons, with the ten largest covering 8% to 11%. What was sequenced was peripheral blood. The source is a woman aged 80 or over with active or convalescent COVID-19.

This CDR3 is CASSDDPGGPTGELFF. The DNA for the CDR3 is TGTGCCAGCAGTGATGATCCGGGAGGCCCCACCGGGGAGCTGTTTTTT. The V gene is TRBV2, the J gene TRBJ2-2, with TRBD2 matching over 7 bases. The CDR3 totals 16 residues. Germline CDR1 SNHLY, CDR2 FYNNEI. V lost 3 bases and J lost 4; bases outside the gene matches: 8.

The chain recombines TRBV25-1 with TRBJ2-7; TRBD2 matches 9 bases. The CDR3 consists of 14 residues. Germline CDR1 MGHDK, CDR2 SYGVNS. V was pared by 3 bases and J by 2 bases, with 2 bases of the junction left unmatched. CDR3 sequence: CASSETSGTYEQYF. For the CDR3, the DNA is TGTGCCAGCAGTGAGACTAGCGGTACCTACGAGCAGTACTTC.

The CDR3 sequence: CASSGTSASPFF. In DNA form, the CDR3 reads TGTGCCAGCAGTGGAACTAGCGCAAGTCCGTTCTTC. This chain connects TRBV2 to TRBJ2-1; TRBD2 aligns across 7 bases. The CDR3 is 12 amino acids. The V gene end was trimmed by 4 bases and the J gene end by 15 bases; junction bases not matched to a gene: 9. The germline V gene encodes CDR1 SNHLY and CDR2 FYNNEI. The full variable domain, its missing parts supplied by reference TRBV2 and TRBJ2-1, is EPEVTQTPSHQVTQMGQEVILRCVPISNHLYFYWYRQILGQKVEFLVSFYNNEISEKSEIFDDQFSVERPDGSNFTLKIRSTKLEDSAMYFCASSGTSASPFFGPGTRLTVL.

The chain joins TRBV6-6 to TRBJ1-2; D unresolved. Germline CDR1 and CDR2: MNHNY and SVGAGI (reference sequence). Trimming shortened V by 0 bases and J by 6 bases, and 11 bases separated the two germline ends. The CDR3 is made up of 14 amino acids. This CDR3 reads CASSYSSQNDGYTF. CDR3 coding DNA: TGTGCCAGCAGTTACTCCTCCCAGAACGATGGCTACACCTTC.

This sequence joins TRBV3-1 (or the pseudogene TRBV3-2) and TRBJ2-7; D is undetermined. V gave up 1 base and J gave up 0 bases, with 10 bases separating them. Germline V lookup: CDR1 LGHDT, CDR2 YNNKEL (reference sequence). This CDR3 comprises 15 residues. This chain's CDR3 is CASSQGSTSSYEQYF. CDR3 nucleotides: TGTGCCAGCAGCCAAGGGTCTACGTCCTCCTACGAGCAGTACTTC.